The source of this T cell receptor (beta chain) is a study of blood T cell repertoires in COVID-19. This CDR3 spans 13 amino acids. Germline loops: CDR1 SGHTA, CDR2 FQGNSA. Deletions cut 5 bases from V and 0 bases from J, with 8 bases between. The table came from immunoSEQ multiplex PCR; TCRdb's copy has only in-frame clones and leaves some out. The sample contains 55,000 to 80,000 clones, 92% of which appear only once. This TCR was recovered from a human donor in a cohort sampled during active COVID-19. The sample taken for sequencing was peripheral blood. The chain links TRBV7-2 to TRBJ2-7; D call uncertain. The CDR3 nucleotides are TGTGCCAGCAGCCCCCGAGGCTCCTACGAGCAGTACTTC. Translation gives CASSPRGSYEQYF.